The 25 T cell receptor beta chains listed next were all sequenced from one sample in a study of T cell responses to AZD1222 COVID-19 vaccine. The assay was immunoSEQ multiplex PCR, and TCRdb's table has in-frame clones only and misses some. The sample shows about 120,000 clones, around 91% of them seen only once. This specimen consisted of peripheral blood, obtained on day 0 of MenACWY control vaccination. These receptors were taken from an adult in good health.

The V call is TRBV11-2, the J call TRBJ2-5; 9 nucleotides align to TRBD1. CDR1 SGHAT and CDR2 FQNNGV come from the germline V gene. The CDR3 spans 15 residues. With V trimmed by 5 bases and J by 2 bases, 6 bases remained unmatched. The CDR3 spells CASSVGDRVQETQYF. The CDR3 coding sequence is TGTGCCAGCAGCGTCGGGGACAGGGTACAAGAGACCCAGTACTTC.

This clone appeared a single time. V is TRBV10-3 and J is TRBJ1-2; D is perhaps TRBD1 (5 bases). The CDR3 runs 15 residues. Trimming pared 3 bases from V and 3 bases from J, leaving 14 bases between. Germline CDR1 is ENHRY and CDR2 is SYGVKD. CDR3 DNA sequence: TGTGCCATCAGTGACTTCGGGGGTAGGGACTATGGCTACACCTTC. Protein sequence: CAISDFGGRDYGYTF.

CDR3 DNA: TGTGCCAGCAGTCTAGGGGGGAGGGGAAAATGGGCTTTCTTT. Encoded protein: CASSLGGRGKWAFF. The chain couples TRBV7-2 to TRBJ1-1; D perhaps matches TRBD1 (6 bases). The CDR3 is 14 residues long. Germline assignment: CDR1 SGHTA and CDR2 FQGNSA. Trimming removed 6 bases from V and 11 bases from J, with 22 bases in between.

V and J are TRBV10-2 and TRBJ1-1; TRBD1 matches at 7 bases. V trimming: 3 bases; J trimming: 1 base; junction bases outside the gene matches: 2. Germline CDR1 and CDR2: WSHSY and SAAADI. CDR3 length: 14 amino acids. The CDR3: CASSEWTGNTEAFF. The DNA of the CDR3 is TGCGCCAGCAGTGAATGGACAGGGAACACTGAAGCTTTCTTT.

The count of this clone is one. The CDR3 loop reads CASSLRGSQQETQYF. CDR3 coding DNA: TGTGCCAGCAGCTTACGGGGAAGCCAGCAAGAGACCCAGTACTTC. The rearrangement links TRBV13 to TRBJ2-5; D may be TRBD2 (5 bases). This CDR3 has 15 amino acids. Trimming took 2 bases from V and 2 from J, leaving 12 bases between them. From germline, CDR1 is PRHDT and CDR2 FYEKMQ (reference sequence). Complete variable domain (other parts from reference TRBV13 and TRBJ2-5): AAGVIQSPRHLIKEKRETATLKCYPIPRHDTVYWYQQGPGQDPQFLISFYEKMQSDKGSIPDRFSAQQFSDYHSELNMSSLELGDSALYFCASSLRGSQQETQYFGPGTRLLVL.

This clone appeared a few times. The J gene is TRBJ1-1, the V gene TRBV7-8; D is possibly TRBD1 (6 bases). This CDR3 has 17 amino acids. V lost 3 bases and J 4 bases, leaving 21 bases between the germline ends. Germline CDR1 SGHVS, CDR2 FQNEAQ. CDR3 sequence reads: CASSFNSGAGGITEAFF. The CDR3 DNA is TGTGCCAGCAGCTTTAACTCAGGGGCGGGGGGTATCACTGAAGCTTTCTTT.

The genes are TRBV5-8 and TRBJ2-5, with 14 nucleotides matching TRBD2. With V trimmed by 2 bases and J by 14 bases, 5 bases remained unmatched. The CDR3 spans 13 residues. Germline CDR1 SGHTS, CDR2 YDEGEE. The CDR3 loop reads CASSFGTSGGLYF. CDR3 DNA: TGTGCCAGCAGCTTTGGGACTAGCGGGGGTCTATACTTC.

The CDR3 is CATSRGNPHGRDETQYF. Here the CDR3 DNA reads TGTGCCACCAGCAGAGGCAACCCGCATGGGCGGGATGAGACCCAGTACTTC. The V and J genes are TRBV15 and TRBJ2-5; the D gene is possibly TRBD2 (6 bases). V was pared by 1 base and J by 5 bases, with 20 bases between. The CDR3 runs to 17 residues. CDR1 and CDR2 (germline): LNHNV, YYDKDF (reference sequence).

The chain joins TRBV11-2 to TRBJ2-7, with TRBD1 as a possible D gene (5 bases). V dropped 2 bases and J dropped 4 bases, with 12 bases sitting between them. Germline CDR1 is SGHAT and CDR2 is FQNNGV. This CDR3 spans 14 amino acids. In DNA form, the CDR3 reads TGTGCCAGCAGCTTAATTGGGGCTAATTACGAGCAGTACTTC. Its protein is CASSLIGANYEQYF.

This chain joins TRBV28 and TRBJ2-2; D remains ambiguous. Trimming removed 8 bases at V and 5 bases at J, with 9 bases between. This CDR3 spans 12 amino acids. CDR1 is MDHEN and CDR2 is SYDVKM in the germline V gene. This CDR3 reads CASSLQTGELFF. Written as DNA, the CDR3 is TGTGCCAGCTCTTTGCAGACCGGGGAGCTGTTTTTT.

The rearrangement joins TRBV3-1 (or the pseudogene TRBV3-2) to TRBJ2-2; 10 nucleotides agree with TRBD2. The CDR3 totals 16 residues. Germline V CDR1 and CDR2: LGHDT, YNNKEL (reference sequence). The ends lost 7 bases at V and 2 bases at J; junction bases unmatched: 7. The CDR3 DNA sequence: TGTGCCAGCAATTTGCTAGCGGGAGTAAACACCGGGGAGCTGTTTTTT. It specifies CASNLLAGVNTGELFF.

The rearrangement uses TRBV28 and TRBJ1-3; unclear D gene. The V and J ends lost 5 bases and 4 bases respectively, with 12 bases between them. This CDR3 spans 14 amino acids. Germline CDR1 reads MDHEN; CDR2 reads SYDVKM. CDR3 region: CASSSFRSGNTIYF. CDR3 bases: TGTGCCAGCAGTAGCTTTAGGTCCGGAAACACCATATATTTT.

This rearrangement joins TRBV9 to TRBJ1-1; the D is unclear. Germline V lookup: CDR1 SGDLS, CDR2 YYNGEE. Trimming cost V 2 bases and J 0 bases, with 17 bases left between them. This CDR3 comprises 17 residues. The CDR3 sequence: CASSVSPTGRMNTEAFF. The CDR3 DNA follows: TGTGCCAGCAGCGTGTCCCCAACGGGGAGGATGAACACTGAAGCTTTCTTT.

J is TRBJ2-3 and V is TRBV16; D not certain. Looked up from germline, CDR1 is KGHSY and CDR2 is FQNENV. This CDR3 is 17 amino acids long. Trimming left V 5 bases short and J 0 bases short, with 18 bases between. CDR3 nucleotides: TGTGCCAGCAGCGACCTCGTGGCAGAAACTAGCACAGATACGCAGTATTTT. Translating it yields CASSDLVAETSTDTQYF.

This clone was observed once. This chain links TRBV5-1 with TRBJ2-7, with D possibly being TRBD2 (5 bases). This CDR3 contains 14 residues. Germline V gene data show CDR1 as SGHRS and CDR2 as YFSETQ. V lost 2 bases, J lost 3 bases, and 12 bases lay in between. CDR3 coding DNA: TGCGCCAGCAGCTTACGAGGGCCAGGCTACGAGCAGTACTTC. It is translated as CASSLRGPGYEQYF.

The genes are TRBV18 and TRBJ2-7, with TRBD2 matching over 14 bases. CDR1 KGHSH and CDR2 LQKENI come from the germline V gene. V shed 4 bases, J shed 6 bases, and the junction held 8 bases outside the gene matches. The CDR3 totals 16 residues. This CDR3 is CASSRTSGRPLSEQYF. CDR3 bases: TGTGCCAGCTCACGGACTAGCGGGAGGCCCTTGAGCGAGCAGTACTTC.

V gene TRBV5-8 combines with J gene TRBJ2-1; no firm D call. Germline V gives CDR1 SGHTS, CDR2 YDEGEE. This CDR3 contains 15 residues. V dropped 0 bases and J dropped 2 bases, with 9 bases sitting between them. In DNA, the CDR3 is TGTGCCAGCAGCTTGGTTTCGGGTCCCTACAATGAGCAGTTCTTC. Amino acids: CASSLVSGPYNEQFF.

V usage is TRBV7-2 and J usage is TRBJ2-3; TRBD1 aligns across 7 bases. Germline CDR1 SGHTA, CDR2 FQGNSA. The CDR3 runs to 16 residues. J gave up 2 bases and V 1 base, and 6 bases lay outside the gene matches. This chain's CDR3 is CASSLGTGASTDTQYF. The CDR3 bases are TGTGCCAGCAGCTTAGGGACAGGAGCCTCCACAGATACGCAGTATTTT.

The chain carries TRBV28 and TRBJ2-7; unclear D gene. Germline values: CDR1 MDHEN, CDR2 SYDVKM. This CDR3 is built from 12 residues. V was clipped by 4 bases and J by 7 bases, with 11 bases between them. CDR3 coding DNA: TGTGCCAGCAGTTCAGGCCTAAGAGAGCAGTACTTC. This sequence encodes CASSSGLREQYF. The variable domain in full, with the rest retrieved from reference TRBV28 and TRBJ2-7, is DVKVTQSSRYLVKRTGEKVFLECVQDMDHENMFWYRQDPGLGLRLIYFSYDVKMKEKGDIPEGYSVSREKKERFSLILESASTNQTSMYLCASSSGLREQYFGPGTRLTVT.

The J gene is TRBJ2-1, the V gene TRBV9; no clear D. Trimming shortened V by 1 base and J by 7 bases, and 12 bases separated the two germline ends. The CDR3 extends over 14 amino acids. Germline V gene lookup returns CDR1 SGDLS and CDR2 YYNGEE. This chain's CDR3 is CASSVSSRSNEQFF. The CDR3 nucleotides are TGTGCCAGCAGCGTATCAAGTAGGTCTAATGAGCAGTTCTTC.

This clone appeared a single time. The chain employs TRBV28 and TRBJ2-3; TRBD2 might be the D (5 bases). CDR3 length equals 18 residues. Germline V gene sequence: CDR1 MDHEN, CDR2 SYDVKM. With 4 bases removed from V and 0 bases from J, the gap between germline ends came to 20 bases. CDR3 loop: CASSSNPRVNPSTDTQYF. Here the CDR3 DNA reads TGTGCCAGCAGTTCAAATCCGCGGGTAAACCCCAGCACAGATACGCAGTATTTT.

This chain joins TRBV13 and TRBJ2-7, with TRBD1 as a possible D gene (6 bases). V lost 5 bases to trimming and J lost 0 bases, with 17 bases between them. This CDR3 is built from 16 residues. Germline V lookup: CDR1 PRHDT, CDR2 FYEKMQ (reference sequence). The CDR3 loop reads CASSAALRGGSYEQYV. CDR3 nucleotides: TGTGCCAGCAGCGCAGCGCTTAGAGGGGGCTCCTACGAGCAGTACGTC.

The chain recombines TRBV7-2 with TRBJ2-1; possibly TRBD1 or TRBD2 for D (6 bases each). Trimming shortened V by 5 bases and J by 3 bases, and 8 bases separated the two germline ends. This CDR3 is built from 13 residues. Germline assignment: CDR1 SGHTA and CDR2 FQGNSA. DNA of the CDR3: TGTGCCAGCAGCGCGGGACACTACAATGAGCAGTTCTTC. This gives the protein CASSAGHYNEQFF.

The V call is TRBV7-9, the J call TRBJ2-3; no clear D gene. The CDR3 is made up of 13 amino acids. The V end was cut by 5 bases, the J end by 4 bases, with 10 bases between. Germline-derived CDR1 and CDR2 are SEHNR and FQNEAQ (reference sequence). The CDR3 here is CASSPFSADTQYF. The CDR3, as DNA: TGTGCCAGCAGCCCCTTTTCGGCAGATACGCAGTATTTT.

V gene TRBV5-1 combines with J gene TRBJ2-5, with 7 bases aligning to TRBD2. The CDR3 is 14 amino acids. CDR1 is SGHRS and CDR2 is YFSETQ in the germline V gene. Losses at the gene ends were 4 bases for V and 3 bases for J; bases not matched to a gene: 6. DNA of the CDR3: TGCGCCAGCAGCCCCGGGGGGAACGAAGAGACCCAGTACTTC. Residues: CASSPGGNEETQYF.